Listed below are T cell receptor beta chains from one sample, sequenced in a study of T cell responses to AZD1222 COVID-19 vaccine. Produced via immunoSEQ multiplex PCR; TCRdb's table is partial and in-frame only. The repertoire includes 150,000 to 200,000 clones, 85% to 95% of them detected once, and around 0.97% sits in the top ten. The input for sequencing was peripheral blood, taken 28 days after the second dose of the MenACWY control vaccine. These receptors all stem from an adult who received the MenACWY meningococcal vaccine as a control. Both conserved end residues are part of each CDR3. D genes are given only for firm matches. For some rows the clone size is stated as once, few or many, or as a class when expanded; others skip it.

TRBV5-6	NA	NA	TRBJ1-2	TGTGCCAGCAGTACCCTTGCGGTTCGGGATGGCTACACCTTC	CASSTLAVRDGYTF
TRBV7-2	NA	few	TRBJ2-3	TGTGCCAGCAGCTTAGTGCCGGGGAACACAGATACGCAGTATTTT	CASSLVPGNTDTQYF
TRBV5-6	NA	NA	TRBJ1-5	TGTGCCAGCAGCCGGGCTGGGGGGAAACAGCCCCAGCATTTT	CASSRAGGKQPQHF
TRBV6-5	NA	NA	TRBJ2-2	TGTGCCTCCTCAACGGTAGGCGGGGAGCTGTTTTTT	CASSTVGGELFF
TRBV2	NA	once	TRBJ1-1	TGTGCCAGCACGAGGGCCAACACTGAAGCTTTCTTT	CASTRANTEAFF
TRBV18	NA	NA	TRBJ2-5	TGTGCCAGCTCACCCAAAGAGACCCAGTACTTC	CASSPKETQYF
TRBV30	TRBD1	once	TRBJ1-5	TGTGCCTGGAGTGCGGACAGGGGCTCCCCCCAGCATTTT	CAWSADRGSPQHF
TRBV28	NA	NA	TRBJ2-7	TGTGCCAGCAGTTTGTCGGGGGCCCTTTTCGAGCAGTACTTC	CASSLSGALFEQYF
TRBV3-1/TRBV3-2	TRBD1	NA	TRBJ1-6	TGTGCCAGCAGCCGCCAGACAGGGGGCGCAATGAAATCACCCCTCCACTTT	CASSRQTGGAMKSPLHF
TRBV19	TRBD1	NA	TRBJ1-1	TGTGCCAGTACCGAGGGACAGTTACATATCAGGGAAGCTTTCTTT	CASTEGQLHIREAFF
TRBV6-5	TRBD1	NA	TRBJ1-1	TGTGCCAGCAGCCTCCAGGGGACAGGGGAAGCTTTCTTT	CASSLQGTGEAFF
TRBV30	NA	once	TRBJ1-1	TGTGCCTGTAGAGAATTGAACACTGAAGCTTTCTTT	CACRELNTEAFF
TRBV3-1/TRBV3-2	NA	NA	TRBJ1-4	TGTGCCAGCAGCCTTGAGGGGACGTCGGAAAAACTGTTTTTT	CASSLEGTSEKLFF